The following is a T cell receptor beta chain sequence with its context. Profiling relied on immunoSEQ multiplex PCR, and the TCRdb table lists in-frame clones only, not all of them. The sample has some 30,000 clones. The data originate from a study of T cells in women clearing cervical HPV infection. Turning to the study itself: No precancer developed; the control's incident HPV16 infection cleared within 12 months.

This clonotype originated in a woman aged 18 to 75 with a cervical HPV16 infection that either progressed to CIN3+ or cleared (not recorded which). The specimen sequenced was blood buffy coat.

The CDR3 region is CASSEARGQGSYGQYF. The sequenced part of the CDR3 DNA is TGTGCCAGCAGTGAAGCGCGAGGACAGGGGAGCTATGGT. This rearrangement joins TRBV2 to TRBJ2-4; 9 bases are a match to TRBD1. The read is 3 residues too short to cover the CDR3 end, so that end is filled in from the germline J gene. This CDR3 spans 16 amino acids. Germline V lookup: CDR1 SNHLY, CDR2 FYNNEI.